These 29 T cell receptor beta chains were sequenced from one sample in a study of spatial heterogeneity in lung cancer. TCRdb redid the calling of the 5' RACE reads with MiXCR, one entry per CDR3 protein. The sample records about 95,000 distinct CDR3 sequences, over 8.5% being singletons. Documented time point: sample taken at primary tumor resection. No cells were sorted before sequencing. The whole RNA sequenced was extracted from tumor, nontumor lung or frozen PBMC. The input for sequencing was PBMCs, taken at surgery. Receptors were obtained from a male donor with early-stage non-small cell lung cancer.

This clonotype was counted only a few times. The chain has TRBV19 and TRBJ1-5, with TRBD1 matching 7 bases. The V gene end was trimmed by 9 bases and the J gene end by 4 bases; junction bases not matched to a gene: 6. Germline loops: CDR1 LNHDA, CDR2 SQIVND (reference sequence). The CDR3 runs 13 residues. CDR3: CASWDSRNQPQHF. CDR3 sequence (DNA): TGTGCCAGCTGGGACAGCCGGAATCAGCCCCAGCATTTT.

This clonotype was seen only a few times. V is TRBV5-1 and J is TRBJ2-1, with TRBD2 identical over 10 bases. The CDR3 loop spans 15 amino acids. Germline V gene sequence: CDR1 SGHRS, CDR2 YFSETQ. V was clipped by 4 bases and J by 8 bases; unmatched bases: 9. CDR3 sequence: CASSIQAGGPDEQFF. For the CDR3, the DNA is TGCGCCAGCAGCATTCAAGCGGGGGGGCCGGATGAGCAGTTCTTC.

This clonotype turned up a few times. The J gene is TRBJ2-3, the V gene TRBV6-6; a weak D match, TRBD2 (5 bases). Between the trimmed V and J ends, which lost 0 bases and 5 bases, there was a span of 9 bases. Germline V gene sequence: CDR1 MNHNY, CDR2 SVGAGI (reference sequence). The CDR3 has 14 residues. CDR3 sequence reads: CASSYSRDIDTQYF. Written as DNA, the CDR3 is TGTGCCAGCAGTTACTCACGGGATATAGATACGCAGTATTTT.

This clonotype has only a few counts. The genes are TRBV5-1 and TRBJ2-3, with TRBD1 matching over 9 bases. J was trimmed by 4 bases and V by 3 bases; bases with no gene match: 3. The CDR3 contains 14 residues. Germline values: CDR1 SGHRS, CDR2 YFSETQ. For the CDR3, the DNA is TGCGCCAGCAGCTCTGGACAGGGGTCAGATACGCAGTATTTT. This sequence encodes CASSSGQGSDTQYF.

This clonotype has only a few counts. J is TRBJ1-2 and V is TRBV2; D gene unclear. The CDR3 spans 14 residues. V lost 7 bases to trimming and J lost 0 bases, with 12 bases between them. CDR1 is SNHLY and CDR2 is FYNNEI in the germline V gene. CDR3 residues: CASTREHTNYGYTF. The CDR3 bases are TGTGCCAGCACGAGGGAGCACACTAACTATGGCTACACCTTC.

This clonotype has just a few counts. The chain combines TRBV9 with TRBJ2-3; possibly TRBD2 for D (6 bases). The CDR3 loop spans 14 amino acids. Trimming pared 1 base from V and 6 bases from J, leaving 12 bases between. CDR1 is SGDLS, CDR2 YYNGEE, per germline. As DNA, the CDR3 is TGTGCCAGCAGCGTAACAGCGGGCATCGATACGCAGTATTTT. Its protein product is CASSVTAGIDTQYF.

This clonotype was seen at least ten times. V is TRBV29-1 and J is TRBJ2-7; tentatively, D is TRBD1 (5 bases). Germline CDR1 SQVTM, CDR2 ANQGSEA. V was pared by 7 bases and J by 2 bases, with 12 bases between. The CDR3 loop spans 12 amino acids. CDR3 residues: CSGSDTAYEQYF. In DNA, the CDR3 is TGCAGCGGATCGGACACGGCCTACGAGCAGTACTTC.

This clonotype was recorded many times. The genes are TRBV4-2 and TRBJ2-5, with TRBD2 matching 11 bases. Trimming took 5 bases from V and 5 from J; bases not matched to a gene: 4. The CDR3 has 14 amino acids. Looked up from germline, CDR1 is LGHNA and CDR2 is YNFKEQ. The chain's CDR3 is CASSYSGGAETQYF. The DNA for the CDR3 is TGTGCCAGCAGCTATAGCGGGGGGGCGGAGACCCAGTACTTC.

This rearrangement joins TRBV28 to TRBJ1-4; possible D gene TRBD1, 5 bases. The CDR3 is 15 amino acids. The germline V and J ends were trimmed by 2 bases and 3 bases, with 10 bases remaining between them. Germline CDR1 is MDHEN and CDR2 is SYDVKM. This CDR3 reads CASSLKTAANEKLFF. The CDR3 DNA is TGTGCCAGCAGTTTAAAGACAGCAGCTAATGAAAAACTGTTTTTT.

With respect to this clonotype: Being one base from a much bigger clone, this may be a read error. The J gene is TRBJ1-1, the V gene TRBV29-1; D gene unclear. This CDR3 region has 10 residues. Germline CDR1 reads SQVTM; CDR2 reads ANQGSEA. Trimming shortened V by 6 bases and J by 3 bases, and 5 bases separated the two germline ends. In DNA form, the CDR3 reads TGCAGCGTCAGTTACACTGAAGCTTTCTTT. This encodes CSVSYTEAFF. The entire variable domain, with the rest obtained from reference TRBV29-1 and TRBJ1-1, is as follows: SAVISQKPSRDICQRGTSLTIQCQVDSQVTMMFWYRQQPGQSLTLIATANQGSEATYESGFVIDKFPISRPNLTFSTLTVSNMSPEDSSIYLCSVSYTEAFFGQGTRLTVV.

This chain joins TRBV20-1 and TRBJ1-4; 8 bases map to TRBD1. Germline-derived CDR1 and CDR2 are DFQATT and SNEGSKA (reference sequence). The CDR3 extends over 14 amino acids. Trimming cost V 3 bases and J 7 bases; bases outside gene matches: 7. DNA for the CDR3: TGCAGTGCTAGTCACCAGGGGGCCGGTGAAAAACTGTTTTTT. This encodes CSASHQGAGEKLFF.

This clonotype was observed many times. The J gene is TRBJ1-1, the V gene TRBV5-4, with TRBD1 matching over 8 bases. In germline, CDR1 is SGHNT, CDR2 YYREEE (reference sequence). This CDR3 is built from 12 residues. V shed 4 bases and J 11 bases; nucleotides not matched to a gene: 7. CDR3 in DNA: TGTGCCAGCAGCCCTAGGACAGGGAGTGCTTTCTTT. It translates to CASSPRTGSAFF.

A few counts support this clonotype. This sequence joins TRBV2 and TRBJ2-3; D is perhaps TRBD1 (6 bases). This CDR3 spans 12 amino acids. Germline V gene data show CDR1 as SNHLY and CDR2 as FYNNEI. V lost 6 bases and J lost 8, with 12 bases in between. The CDR3 DNA sequence: TGTGCCAGCAGACAGGGTACCCCTACGCAGTATTTT. This codes for CASRQGTPTQYF.

This clonotype was detected a few times. The chain has TRBV6-5 and TRBJ2-6; D call uncertain. Germline V CDR1 and CDR2: MNHEY, SVGAGI. Deletions cut 3 bases from V and 0 bases from J, with 9 bases between. This CDR3 has 16 residues. The CDR3 protein is CASSYEAYSGANVLTF. Here the CDR3 DNA reads TGTGCCAGCAGTTATGAAGCTTACTCTGGGGCCAACGTCCTGACTTTC.

This clonotype has at least ten counts. The rearrangement joins TRBV12-3 or TRBV12-4 to TRBJ1-5, with a tentative D call TRBD1 (5 bases). The CDR3 contains 16 residues. Trimming removed 5 bases at V and 7 bases at J, with 21 bases between. The DNA of the CDR3 is TGTGCCAGCAGTCCCGACACCCACAGGAATCTGCAGCCCCAGCATTTT. As protein: CASSPDTHRNLQPQHF.

The chain employs TRBV6-1 and TRBJ1-5; a possible D gene is TRBD1 (5 bases). In germline, CDR1 is MNHNS, CDR2 SASEGT. V was trimmed by 4 bases and J by 7 bases, leaving 14 bases between them. The CDR3 consists of 14 residues. CDR3 amino acids: CASSARDGGQPQHF. The CDR3 coding sequence is TGTGCCAGCAGTGCCCGGGACGGCGGGCAGCCCCAGCATTTT.

At least ten counts were recorded for this clonotype. This chain links TRBV15 with TRBJ1-3, with D hard to call. This CDR3 is built from 16 residues. In germline, CDR1 is LNHNV, CDR2 YYDKDF (reference sequence). Trimming left V 5 bases short and J 0 bases short, with 14 bases between. CDR3 DNA sequence: TGTGCCACCAGCCCCTACTCGAGGGACTCTGGAAACACCATATATTTT. Translation gives CATSPYSRDSGNTIYF.

CDR3 bases: TGTGCCAGCACCCCTAACTCTGGAAACACCATATATTTT. This gives the protein CASTPNSGNTIYF. V and J are TRBV3-1 and TRBJ1-3; D unresolved. CDR1 and CDR2 from the germline V gene are LGHDT and YNNKEL (reference sequence). V was trimmed by 7 bases and J by 0 bases, leaving 7 bases between them. The length of the CDR3 is 13 residues.

This clonotype occurred many times. J is TRBJ2-3 and V is TRBV3-1, with a weak D call TRBD2 (6 bases). The germline gives CDR1 LGHDT, CDR2 YNNKEL (reference sequence). The CDR3 spans 13 residues. V lost 4 bases, J lost 10 bases, and 15 bases lay in between. CDR3 sequence reads: CASSLLEGKAQYF. CDR3 in DNA: TGTGCCAGCAGCCTCCTGGAGGGAAAGGCGCAGTATTTT.

There are a few counts of this clonotype. The gene calls are TRBV6-2 or TRBV6-3 and TRBJ2-3; D assignment may be TRBD1 or TRBD2 (6 bases each). This CDR3 is 12 amino acids long. Germline-derived CDR1 and CDR2 are MNHEY and SVGEGT. The ends were cut back, 4 bases at V and 12 bases at J, with 14 bases in the middle. CDR3 DNA sequence: TGTGCCAGCAGTTTAAGGGGGGCGGATCAGTATTTT. Its translation is CASSLRGADQYF.

This clonotype was recorded a few times. The chain uses TRBV27 and TRBJ2-7; 11 bases are a match to TRBD1. Germline V lookup: CDR1 MNHEY, CDR2 SMNVEV (reference sequence). The CDR3 sequence is 13 residues long. Losses at the gene ends were 5 bases for V and 7 bases for J; bases not matched to a gene: 4. The CDR3, as DNA: TGTGCCAGCAGTGGACAGGGGGCGCGGGAGCAGTACTTC. This gives the protein CASSGQGAREQYF.

The J gene is TRBJ2-7, the V gene TRBV6-5; 7 bases line up with TRBD1. V lost 4 bases and J lost 1; bases outside the gene matches: 4. This CDR3 contains 14 residues. In germline, CDR1 is MNHEY, CDR2 SVGAGI. The CDR3 DNA is TGTGCCAGCAGTTTTCAGACAGGGTCCTACGAGCAGTACTTC. This gives the protein CASSFQTGSYEQYF.

This clonotype was observed a few times. The chain recombines TRBV4-3 with TRBJ1-5; D uncertain. V was clipped by 0 bases and J by 4 bases, with 10 bases between them. This CDR3 contains 15 residues. Germline CDR1 and CDR2: LGHNA and YSLEER. In DNA, the CDR3 is TGCGCCAGCAGCCAAGAGTATGGGGTAAATCAGCCCCAGCATTTT. As protein: CASSQEYGVNQPQHF.

Ten or more counts support this clonotype. The chain combines TRBV24-1 with TRBJ2-1, with D tentatively TRBD2 (5 bases). Trimming took off 1 base at V and 8 bases at J, with 23 bases between the two ends. The germline CDR1 and CDR2 sequences are KGHDR and SFDVKD. The CDR3 runs to 18 residues. The CDR3 nucleotides read TGTGCCACCAGTGATTTAAACTTGGGCGGCGCGGCGCGGGATGAGCAGTTCTTC. Protein: CATSDLNLGGAARDEQFF.

This clonotype was seen only a few times. J is TRBJ2-7 and V is TRBV20-1; TRBD1 agrees at 7 bases. The germline V gene has CDR1 DFQATT and CDR2 SNEGSKA (reference sequence). The CDR3 runs 13 residues. V lost 5 bases to trimming and J lost 3 bases; unmatched junction nucleotides: 7. The CDR3 here is CSAPGTDYYEQYF. The CDR3 bases are TGCAGTGCTCCCGGGACAGATTACTACGAGCAGTACTTC.

The chain is built from TRBV29-1 and TRBJ1-2, with a tentative D call TRBD1 (6 bases). Trimming pared 3 bases from V and 8 bases from J, leaving 16 bases between. Germline V gene data show CDR1 as SQVTM and CDR2 as ANQGSEA. This CDR3 region has 13 residues. CDR3 DNA sequence: TGCAGCGTTGAGGACAGCTCCCTGGGAGGCTACACCTTC. It is translated as CSVEDSSLGGYTF.

The J gene is TRBJ1-2, the V gene TRBV5-1; no firm D call. The germline V gene encodes CDR1 SGHRS and CDR2 YFSETQ. V was pared by 7 bases and J by 0 bases, with 16 bases between. The CDR3 has 15 amino acids. CDR3 sequence: CASFSGGLANYGYTF. For the CDR3, the DNA is TGCGCCAGCTTCTCTGGAGGGCTAGCTAACTATGGCTACACCTTC.

This clonotype was counted at least ten times. The chain joins TRBV10-3 to TRBJ2-1; D gene unclear. There are 13 residues in the CDR3. From germline, CDR1 is ENHRY and CDR2 SYGVKD. Trimming stripped 2 bases from V and 6 bases from J, with 8 bases between. The CDR3 DNA reads as TGTGCCATCAGTGAGGCCCAGGTCAATGAGCAGTTCTTC. It encodes CAISEAQVNEQFF.

Ten or more counts support this clonotype. The chain couples TRBV6-1 to TRBJ1-1; D unclear. Trimming cost V 4 bases and J 4 bases, with 13 bases left between them. This CDR3 comprises 14 residues. Germline V gives CDR1 MNHNS, CDR2 SASEGT. The chain's CDR3 is CASSVNGRGTEAFF. The CDR3 DNA reads as TGTGCCAGCAGTGTCAATGGGAGAGGCACTGAAGCTTTCTTT.